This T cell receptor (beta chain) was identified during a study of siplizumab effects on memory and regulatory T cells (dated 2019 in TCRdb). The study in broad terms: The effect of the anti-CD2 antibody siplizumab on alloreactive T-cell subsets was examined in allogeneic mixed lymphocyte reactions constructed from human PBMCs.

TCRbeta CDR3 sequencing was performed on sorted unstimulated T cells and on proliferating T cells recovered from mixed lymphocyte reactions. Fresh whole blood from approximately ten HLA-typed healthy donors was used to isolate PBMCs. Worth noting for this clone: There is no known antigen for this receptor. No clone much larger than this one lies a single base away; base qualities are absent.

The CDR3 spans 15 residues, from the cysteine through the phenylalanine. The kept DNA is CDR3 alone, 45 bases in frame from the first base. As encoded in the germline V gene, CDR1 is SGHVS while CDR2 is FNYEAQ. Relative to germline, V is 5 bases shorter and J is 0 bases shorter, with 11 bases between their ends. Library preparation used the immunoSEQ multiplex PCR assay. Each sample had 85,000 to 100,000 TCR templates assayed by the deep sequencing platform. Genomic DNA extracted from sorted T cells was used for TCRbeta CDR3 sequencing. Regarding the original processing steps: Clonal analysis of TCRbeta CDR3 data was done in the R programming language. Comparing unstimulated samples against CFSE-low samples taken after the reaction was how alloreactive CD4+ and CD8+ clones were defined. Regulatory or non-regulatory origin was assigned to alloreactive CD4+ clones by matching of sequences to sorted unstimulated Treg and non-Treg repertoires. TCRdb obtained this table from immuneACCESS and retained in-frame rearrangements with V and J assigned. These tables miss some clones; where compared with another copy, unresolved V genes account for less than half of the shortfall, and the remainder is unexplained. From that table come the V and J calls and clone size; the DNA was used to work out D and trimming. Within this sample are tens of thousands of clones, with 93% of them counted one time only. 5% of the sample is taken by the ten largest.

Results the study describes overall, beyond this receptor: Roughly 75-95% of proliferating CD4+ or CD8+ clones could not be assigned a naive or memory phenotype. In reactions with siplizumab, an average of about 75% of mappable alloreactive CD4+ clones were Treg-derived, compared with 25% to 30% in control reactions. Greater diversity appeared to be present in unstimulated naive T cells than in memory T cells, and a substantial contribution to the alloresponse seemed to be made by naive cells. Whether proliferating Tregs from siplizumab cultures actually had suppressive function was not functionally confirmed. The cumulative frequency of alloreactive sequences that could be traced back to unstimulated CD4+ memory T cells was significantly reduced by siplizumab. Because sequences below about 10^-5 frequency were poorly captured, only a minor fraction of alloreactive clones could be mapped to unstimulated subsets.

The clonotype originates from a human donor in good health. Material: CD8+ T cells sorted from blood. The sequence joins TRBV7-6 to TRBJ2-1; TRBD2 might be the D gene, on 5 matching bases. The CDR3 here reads CASSTAEASYNEQFF. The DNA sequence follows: TGTGCCAGCAGCACCGCGGAGGCCTCCTACAATGAGCAGTTCTTC.